The present T cell receptor (beta chain) was sequenced within a study of T cell clones after liver transplantation. In the study overall: Liver transplant recipients had immunosuppression withdrawal attempted within 2 years. General study findings and limits: Conclusions were preliminary, with small, heterogeneous patient groups.

V was cut by 3 bases and J by 2 bases, with 10 bases left in between. The CDR3 sequence is 14 residues long. Germline V gene data show CDR1 as KGHSH and CDR2 as LQKENI. In regard to this clone: As yet, its antigen is unknown.

The repertoire was sequenced with immunoSEQ multiplex PCR; TCRdb's copy has only in-frame clones and lacks some. The data contain 45,000 to 55,000 clones, roughly 84% of them singletons. This sequence was found in a human donor who received a liver transplant. The source material was CD4+ T cells from blood, sampled before liver transplant. This sequence joins TRBV18 and TRBJ2-5; no clear D gene. The CDR3 sequence: CASSPGLGQETQYF. CDR3 nucleotide sequence: TGTGCCAGCTCACCCGGGCTAGGGCAAGAGACCCAGTACTTC.